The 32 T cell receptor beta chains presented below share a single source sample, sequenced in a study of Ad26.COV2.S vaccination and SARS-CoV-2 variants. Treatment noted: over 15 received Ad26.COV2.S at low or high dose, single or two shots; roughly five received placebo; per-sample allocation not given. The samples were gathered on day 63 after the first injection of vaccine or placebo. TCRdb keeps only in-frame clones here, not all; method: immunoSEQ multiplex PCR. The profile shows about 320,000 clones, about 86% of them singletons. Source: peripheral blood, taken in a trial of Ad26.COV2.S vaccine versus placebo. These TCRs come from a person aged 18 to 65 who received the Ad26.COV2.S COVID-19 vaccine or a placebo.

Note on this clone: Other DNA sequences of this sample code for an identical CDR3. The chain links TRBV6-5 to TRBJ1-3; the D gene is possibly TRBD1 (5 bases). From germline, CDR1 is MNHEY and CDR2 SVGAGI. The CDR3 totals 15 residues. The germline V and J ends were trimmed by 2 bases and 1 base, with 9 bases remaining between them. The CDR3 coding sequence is TGTGCCAGCAGTTACCAGGGCCTATCTGGAAACACCATATATTTT. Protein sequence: CASSYQGLSGNTIYF.

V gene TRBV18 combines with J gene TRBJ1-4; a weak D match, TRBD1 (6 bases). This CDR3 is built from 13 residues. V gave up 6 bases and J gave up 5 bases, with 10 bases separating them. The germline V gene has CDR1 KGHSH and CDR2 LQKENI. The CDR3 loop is CASSSTGNEKLFF. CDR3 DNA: TGTGCCAGCTCCAGTACAGGGAATGAAAAACTGTTTTTT.

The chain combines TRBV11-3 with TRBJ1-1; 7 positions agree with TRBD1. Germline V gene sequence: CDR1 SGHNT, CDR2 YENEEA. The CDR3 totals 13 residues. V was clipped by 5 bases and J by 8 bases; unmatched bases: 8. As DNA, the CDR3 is TGTGCCAGCAGCCGGGACAGCCGGGGAGAAGCTTTCTTT. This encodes CASSRDSRGEAFF.

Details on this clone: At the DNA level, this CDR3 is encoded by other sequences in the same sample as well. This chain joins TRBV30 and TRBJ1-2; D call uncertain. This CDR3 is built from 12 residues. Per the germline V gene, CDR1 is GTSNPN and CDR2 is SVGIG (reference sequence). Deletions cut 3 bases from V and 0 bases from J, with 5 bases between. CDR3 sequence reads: CAWSPTNYGYTF. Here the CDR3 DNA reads TGTGCCTGGAGCCCCACTAACTATGGCTACACCTTC. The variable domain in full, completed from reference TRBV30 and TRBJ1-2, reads SQTIHQWPATLVQPVGSPLSLECTVEGTSNPNLYWYRQAAGRGLQLLFYSVGIGQISSEVPQNLSASRPQDRQFILSSKKLLLSDSGFYLCAWSPTNYGYTFGSGTRLTVV.

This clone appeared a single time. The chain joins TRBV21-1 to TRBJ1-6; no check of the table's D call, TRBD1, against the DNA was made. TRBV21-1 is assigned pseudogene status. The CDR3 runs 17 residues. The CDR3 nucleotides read TGTGCCATCCCGGGACAGGGGACAGGGGGGTTTTCTTCACCCCTCCACTTT. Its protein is CAIPGQGTGGFSSPLHF.

CDR3 protein: CASSRYLDSGTEAFF. CDR3 sequence (DNA): TGTGCCAGCAGTCGCTACCTAGACAGTGGCACTGAAGCTTTCTTT. The chain uses TRBV6-2 or TRBV6-3 and TRBJ1-1; D is possibly TRBD1 (5 bases). This CDR3 has 15 residues. Deletions cut 5 bases from V and 4 bases from J, with 17 bases between. The V gene's germline CDR1 is MNHEY and CDR2 SVGEGT.

CDR3: CASSLMGLYGYTF. DNA of the CDR3: TGTGCCAGCAGCTTGATGGGCCTCTATGGCTACACCTTC. The gene calls are TRBV7-2 and TRBJ1-2; unclear D gene. Trimming took 3 bases from V and 4 from J, leaving 9 bases between them. This CDR3 has 13 amino acids. CDR1 is SGHTA, CDR2 FQGNSA, per germline.

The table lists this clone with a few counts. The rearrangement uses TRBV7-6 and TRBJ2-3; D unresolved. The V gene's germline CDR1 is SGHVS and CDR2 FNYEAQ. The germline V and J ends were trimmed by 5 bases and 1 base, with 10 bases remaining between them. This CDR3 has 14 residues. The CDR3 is CASSIYGGTDTQYF. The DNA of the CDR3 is TGTGCCAGCAGCATCTATGGGGGCACAGATACGCAGTATTTT. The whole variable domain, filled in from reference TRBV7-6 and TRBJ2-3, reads GAGVSQSPRYKVTKRGQDVALRCDPISGHVSLYWYRQALGQGPEFLTYFNYEAQQDKSGLPNDRFSAERPEGSISTLTIQRTEQRDSAMYRCASSIYGGTDTQYFGPGTRLTVL.

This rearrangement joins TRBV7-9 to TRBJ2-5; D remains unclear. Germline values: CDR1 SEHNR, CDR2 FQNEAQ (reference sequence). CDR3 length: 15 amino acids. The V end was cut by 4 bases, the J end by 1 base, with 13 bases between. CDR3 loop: CASSWGMGTQETQYF. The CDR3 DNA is TGTGCCAGCAGCTGGGGTATGGGAACCCAAGAGACCCAGTACTTC.

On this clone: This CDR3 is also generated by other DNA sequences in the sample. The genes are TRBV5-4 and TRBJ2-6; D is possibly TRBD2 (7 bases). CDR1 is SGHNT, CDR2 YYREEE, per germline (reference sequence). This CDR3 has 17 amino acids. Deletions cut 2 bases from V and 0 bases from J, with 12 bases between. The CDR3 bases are TGTGCCAGCAGCTTCGGGGGGCGGAGCTCTGGGGCCAACGTCCTGACTTTC. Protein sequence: CASSFGGRSSGANVLTF.

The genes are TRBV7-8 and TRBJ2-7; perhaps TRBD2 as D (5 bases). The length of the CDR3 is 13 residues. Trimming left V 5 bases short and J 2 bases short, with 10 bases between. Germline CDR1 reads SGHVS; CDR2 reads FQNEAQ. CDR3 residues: CASSPWETYEQYF. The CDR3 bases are TGTGCCAGCAGCCCGTGGGAGACCTACGAGCAGTACTTC. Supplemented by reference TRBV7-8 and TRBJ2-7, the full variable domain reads GAGVSQSPRYKVAKRGQDVALRCDPISGHVSLFWYQQALGQGPEFLTYFQNEAQLDKSGLPSDRFFAERPEGSVSTLKIQRTQQEDSAVYLCASSPWETYEQYFGPGTRLTVT.

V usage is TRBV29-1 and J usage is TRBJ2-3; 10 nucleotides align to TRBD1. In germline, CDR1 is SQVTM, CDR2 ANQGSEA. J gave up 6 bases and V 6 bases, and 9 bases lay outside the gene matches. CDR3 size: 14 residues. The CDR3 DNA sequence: TGCAGCGTCCGCGGGACAGGGGTATGGGATACGCAGTATTTT. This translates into CSVRGTGVWDTQYF.

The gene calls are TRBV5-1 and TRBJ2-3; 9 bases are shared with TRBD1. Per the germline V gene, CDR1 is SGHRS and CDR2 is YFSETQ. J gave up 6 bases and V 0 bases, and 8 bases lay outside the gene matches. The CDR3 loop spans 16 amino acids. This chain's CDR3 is CASSLEGGQGMDTQYF. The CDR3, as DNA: TGCGCCAGCAGCTTGGAGGGGGGACAGGGTATGGATACGCAGTATTTT.

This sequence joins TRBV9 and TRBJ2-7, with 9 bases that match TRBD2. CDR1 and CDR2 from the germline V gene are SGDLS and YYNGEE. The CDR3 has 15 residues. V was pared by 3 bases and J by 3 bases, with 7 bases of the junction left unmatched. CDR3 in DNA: TGTGCCAGCAGCGCCAGCGGGGGGAAAAGCTACGAGCAGTACTTC. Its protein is CASSASGGKSYEQYF.

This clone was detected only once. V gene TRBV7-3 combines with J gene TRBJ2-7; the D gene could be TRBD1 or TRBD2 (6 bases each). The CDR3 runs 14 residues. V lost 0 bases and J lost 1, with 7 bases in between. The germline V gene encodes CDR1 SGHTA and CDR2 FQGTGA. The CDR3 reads CASSLTGGSYEQYF. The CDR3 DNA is TGTGCCAGCAGCTTAACAGGGGGGTCCTACGAGCAGTACTTC.

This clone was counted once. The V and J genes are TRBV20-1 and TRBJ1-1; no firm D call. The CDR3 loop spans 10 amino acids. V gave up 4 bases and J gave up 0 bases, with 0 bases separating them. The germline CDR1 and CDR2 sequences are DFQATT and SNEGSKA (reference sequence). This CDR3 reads CSAMNTEAFF. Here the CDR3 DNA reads TGCAGTGCTATGAACACTGAAGCTTTCTTT.

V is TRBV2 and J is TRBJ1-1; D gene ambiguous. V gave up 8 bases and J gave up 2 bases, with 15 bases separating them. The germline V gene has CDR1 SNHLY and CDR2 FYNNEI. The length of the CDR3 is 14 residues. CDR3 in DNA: TGTGCCAGCCATTGGGTGGGCTCTAACACTGAAGCTTTCTTT. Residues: CASHWVGSNTEAFF. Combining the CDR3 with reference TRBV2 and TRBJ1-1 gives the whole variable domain EPEVTQTPSHQVTQMGQEVILRCVPISNHLYFYWYRQILGQKVEFLVSFYNNEISEKSEIFDDQFSVERPDGSNFTLKIRSTKLEDSAMYFCASHWVGSNTEAFFGQGTRLTVV.

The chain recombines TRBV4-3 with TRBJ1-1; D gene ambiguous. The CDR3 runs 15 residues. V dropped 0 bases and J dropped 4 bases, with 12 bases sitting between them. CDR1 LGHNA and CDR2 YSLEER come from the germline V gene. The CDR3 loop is CASSQDSQWGTEAFF. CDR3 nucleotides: TGCGCCAGCAGCCAAGATAGCCAGTGGGGCACTGAAGCTTTCTTT.

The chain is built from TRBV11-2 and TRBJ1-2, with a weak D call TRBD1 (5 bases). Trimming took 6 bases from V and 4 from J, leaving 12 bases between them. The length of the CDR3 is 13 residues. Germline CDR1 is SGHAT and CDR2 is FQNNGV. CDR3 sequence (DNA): TGTGCCAGCAGTCGGGACGGACTCTATGGCTACACCTTC. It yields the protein CASSRDGLYGYTF.

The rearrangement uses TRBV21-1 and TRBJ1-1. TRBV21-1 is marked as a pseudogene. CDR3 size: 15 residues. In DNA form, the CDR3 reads TGTGCCAGCAGCAAAGATAACAGGGAGGGCACTGAAGCTTTCTTT. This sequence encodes CASSKDNREGTEAFF.

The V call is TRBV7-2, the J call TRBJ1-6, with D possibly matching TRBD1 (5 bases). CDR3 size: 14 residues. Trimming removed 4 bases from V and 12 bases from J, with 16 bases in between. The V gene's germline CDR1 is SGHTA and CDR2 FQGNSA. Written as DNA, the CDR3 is TGTGCCAGCAGCTCCCGGATTGGTGGACAACCCCTCCACTTT. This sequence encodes CASSSRIGGQPLHF.

CDR3 nucleotides: TGTGCCAGCAGTTACTCAGGGGTTCGGGACACTGAAGCTTTCTTT. Translation gives CASSYSGVRDTEAFF. The V and J genes are TRBV6-6 and TRBJ1-1; tentative D call: TRBD1 (5 bases). The CDR3 spans 15 residues. CDR1 MNHNY and CDR2 SVGAGI come from the germline V gene (reference sequence). V shed 0 bases and J shed 3 bases, with 11 bases lying between them.

The DNA of the CDR3 is TGTGCCAGCAGCCCAGATAACTATGGCTACACCTTC. Translating gives CASSPDNYGYTF. The chain links TRBV6-2 or TRBV6-3 to TRBJ1-2, with unresolved D. The CDR3 is 12 amino acids. Germline V lookup: CDR1 MNHEY, CDR2 SVGEGT. V was cut by 6 bases and J by 1 base, with 6 bases left in between.

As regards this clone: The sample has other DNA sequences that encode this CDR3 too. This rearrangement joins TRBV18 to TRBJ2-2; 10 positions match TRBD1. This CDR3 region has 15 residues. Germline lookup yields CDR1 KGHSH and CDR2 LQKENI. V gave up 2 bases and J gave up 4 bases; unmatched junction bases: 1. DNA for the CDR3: TGTGCCAGCTCACCAGACAGGGGGCGCACCGGGGAGCTGTTTTTT. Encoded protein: CASSPDRGRTGELFF.

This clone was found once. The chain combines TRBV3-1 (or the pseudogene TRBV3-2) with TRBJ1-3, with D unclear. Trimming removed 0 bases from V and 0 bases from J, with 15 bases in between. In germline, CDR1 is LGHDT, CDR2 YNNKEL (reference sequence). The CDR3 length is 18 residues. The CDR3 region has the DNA TGTGCCAGCAGCCAAGATCCTGAAGGAAGTGGCTCTGGAAACACCATATATTTT. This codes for CASSQDPEGSGSGNTIYF.

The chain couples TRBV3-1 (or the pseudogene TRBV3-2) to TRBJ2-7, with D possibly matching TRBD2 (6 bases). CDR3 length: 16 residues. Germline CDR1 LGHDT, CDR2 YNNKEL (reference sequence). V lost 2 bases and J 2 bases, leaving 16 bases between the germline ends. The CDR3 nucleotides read TGTGCCAGCAGCCAACGTACCGGGACTGTCACCTACGAGCAGTACTTC. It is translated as CASSQRTGTVTYEQYF.

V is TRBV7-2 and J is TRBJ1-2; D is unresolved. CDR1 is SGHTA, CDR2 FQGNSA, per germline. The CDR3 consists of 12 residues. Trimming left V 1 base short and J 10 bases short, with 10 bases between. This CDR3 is CASSLGVSHYTF. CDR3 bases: TGTGCCAGCAGCTTAGGCGTCAGTCACTACACCTTC.

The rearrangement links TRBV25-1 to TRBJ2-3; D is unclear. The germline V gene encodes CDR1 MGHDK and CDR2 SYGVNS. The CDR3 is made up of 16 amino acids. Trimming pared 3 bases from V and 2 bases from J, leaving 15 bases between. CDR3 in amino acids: CASSDRGRTPTDTQYF. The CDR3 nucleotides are TGTGCCAGCAGTGACCGAGGCAGAACTCCCACAGATACGCAGTATTTT.

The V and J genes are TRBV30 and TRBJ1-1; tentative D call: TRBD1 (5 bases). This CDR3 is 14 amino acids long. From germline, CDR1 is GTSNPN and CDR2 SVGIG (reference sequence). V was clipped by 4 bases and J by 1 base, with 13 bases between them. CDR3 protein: CAWNGGNRNTEAFF. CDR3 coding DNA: TGTGCCTGGAACGGGGGGAACAGGAACACTGAAGCTTTCTTT.

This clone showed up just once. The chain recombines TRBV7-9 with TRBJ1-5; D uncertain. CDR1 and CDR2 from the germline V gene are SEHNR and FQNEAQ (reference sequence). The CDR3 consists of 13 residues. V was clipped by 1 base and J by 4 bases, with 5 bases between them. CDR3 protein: CASSLESNQPQHF. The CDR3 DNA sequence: TGTGCCAGCAGCTTAGAGTCGAATCAGCCCCAGCATTTT.

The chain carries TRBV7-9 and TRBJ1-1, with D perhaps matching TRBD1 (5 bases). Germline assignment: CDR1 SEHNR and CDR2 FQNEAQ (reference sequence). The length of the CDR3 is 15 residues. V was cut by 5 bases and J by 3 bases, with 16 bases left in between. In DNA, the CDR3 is TGTGCCAGCAGCCCCCGGACCGGGGGGTACACTGAAGCTTTCTTT. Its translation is CASSPRTGGYTEAFF.

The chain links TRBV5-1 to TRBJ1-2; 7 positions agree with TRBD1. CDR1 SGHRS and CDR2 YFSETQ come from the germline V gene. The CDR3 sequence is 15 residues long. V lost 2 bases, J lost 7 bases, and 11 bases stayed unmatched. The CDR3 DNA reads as TGCGCCAGCAGCTTACTAGCACCTAACAGGGGTGGCTACACCTTC. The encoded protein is CASSLLAPNRGGYTF.